Sequencing of this T cell receptor (beta chain) was carried out in a study of response to subunit inactivated influenza vaccine. Findings of the study overall: Only a handful of new T cells, the authors suggested, are recruited with each seasonal influenza vaccination.

Trimming removed 0 bases from V and 9 bases from J, with 21 bases in between. The length of the CDR3 is 17 residues. With respect to this clonotype: Its antigen is unidentified.

TCRdb re-analysed the RT-PCR reads in MiXCR, keeping a single row per CDR3 protein. The sample holds hundreds of thousands of distinct CDR3 sequences, roughly 14% seen once. The V call is TRBV23-1, the J call TRBJ2-1; D tentatively reads TRBD1 or TRBD2 (5 bases each). TRBV23-1 belongs to the ORF category, with a function that is uncertain. Sequencing was performed on PBMCs from blood, taken roughly 12 days after vaccination. The source is a man aged 45-65 years who received an inactivated influenza vaccine. CDR3 amino acids: CASSQSVWDLTDTEQFF. The CDR3 DNA reads as TGCGCCAGCAGTCAATCTGTCTGGGACCTCACCGACACTGAGCAGTTCTTC.